The 29 T cell receptor beta chains below all came from one sample that was sequenced in a study of blood T cell repertoires in COVID-19. Data came from immunoSEQ multiplex PCR; TCRdb stores just in-frame clones and leaves some out. The sample holds 150,000 or so clones, around four fifths seen once. The sequenced material came from peripheral blood. These receptor sequences come from a human donor in a cohort sampled during active COVID-19.

As to this clone: At one boundary the junction diverges from the germline segment, which might be a read error. This rearrangement joins TRBV2 to TRBJ2-7, with a weak D call TRBD2 (6 bases). CDR3 size: 12 residues. Per the germline V gene, CDR1 is SNHLY and CDR2 is FYNNEI. CDR3 sequence (DNA): TGTGCCACCAGTAGCGGATACTACGAGCAGTACTTC. Its protein product is CATSSGYYEQYF.

The V and J genes are TRBV19 and TRBJ2-2, with D possibly matching TRBD1 (5 bases). The CDR3 extends over 16 amino acids. Trimming removed 7 bases from V and 4 bases from J, with 19 bases in between. Germline CDR1 is LNHDA and CDR2 is SQIVND (reference sequence). The CDR3 region is CASKWSSGLGTGELFF. The DNA for the CDR3 is TGTGCCAGTAAATGGAGTTCAGGGCTAGGCACCGGGGAGCTGTTTTTT. The variable domain in full, completed from reference TRBV19 and TRBJ2-2, reads DGGITQSPKYLFRKEGQNVTLSCEQNLNHDAMYWYRQDPGQGLRLIYYSQIVNDFQKGDIAEGYSVSREKKESFPLTVTSAQKNPTAFYLCASKWSSGLGTGELFFGEGSRLTVL.

The chain links TRBV6-1 to TRBJ2-7; D not resolved. Germline V CDR1 and CDR2: MNHNS, SASEGT. V was clipped by 3 bases and J by 7 bases, with 10 bases between them. The CDR3 sequence is 12 residues long. CDR3 coding DNA: TGTGCCAGCAGTGATTTTGAGAGGGAGCAGTACTTC. Translation: CASSDFEREQYF.

The rearrangement links TRBV28 to TRBJ1-5, with D possibly being TRBD1 (6 bases). The germline V and J ends were trimmed by 7 bases and 2 bases, with 15 bases remaining between them. CDR1 and CDR2 from the germline V gene are MDHEN and SYDVKM. The CDR3 is 15 residues long. The CDR3 DNA follows: TGTGCCAGCAAAATAATCGCAGGGGGCAATCAGCCCCAGCATTTT. Translated: CASKIIAGGNQPQHF.

The J gene is TRBJ2-7, the V gene TRBV6-2 or TRBV6-3; maybe TRBD2 (6 bases). The CDR3 consists of 15 residues. The germline gives CDR1 MNHEY, CDR2 SVGEGT. Between the trimmed V and J ends, which lost 2 bases and 3 bases, there was a span of 14 bases. The CDR3 here is CASSYPVGSGYEQYF. CDR3 DNA: TGTGCCAGCAGTTACCCGGTCGGGAGCGGCTACGAGCAGTACTTC.

V gene TRBV9 combines with J gene TRBJ2-2; possible D gene TRBD2, 5 bases. The CDR3 consists of 15 residues. Germline-derived CDR1 and CDR2 are SGDLS and YYNGEE. The V end was cut by 4 bases, the J end by 4 bases, with 14 bases between. The DNA for the CDR3 is TGTGCCAGCAGCCCCGGGGTAGTGCCCACCGGGGAGCTGTTTTTT. Residues: CASSPGVVPTGELFF.

The chain uses TRBV6-5 and TRBJ1-1; maybe TRBD1 (5 bases). The V end was cut by 5 bases, the J end by 5 bases, with 15 bases between. Germline V gives CDR1 MNHEY, CDR2 SVGAGI. This CDR3 comprises 14 residues. For the CDR3, the DNA is TGTGCCAGCAGTCACAGTCAGGGCTATACTGAAGCTTTCTTT. Protein product: CASSHSQGYTEAFF.

The genes are TRBV19 and TRBJ2-1; TRBD2 matches 7 bases. The CDR3 is made up of 11 amino acids. CDR1 and CDR2 from the germline V gene are LNHDA and SQIVND (reference sequence). The V and J ends lost 9 bases and 11 bases, in that order; junction bases with no gene match: 7. CDR3 sequence: CASLIGTKQFF. CDR3 in DNA: TGTGCCAGCTTGATCGGGACTAAGCAGTTCTTC.

V is TRBV3-1 (or the pseudogene TRBV3-2) and J is TRBJ1-5; TRBD1 is a possible D gene (5 bases). V was pared by 1 base and J by 5 bases, with 6 bases between. Germline CDR1 reads LGHDT; CDR2 reads YNNKEL (reference sequence). CDR3 length: 13 residues. CDR3 sequence (DNA): TGTGCCAGCAGCCAAGCCAGGGATCAGCCCCAGCATTTT. Encoded protein: CASSQARDQPQHF.

As concerns this clone: Relative to the germline gene, one junction end is altered; a read error may explain this. The gene calls are TRBV2 and TRBJ1-1; TRBD1 agrees at 8 bases. CDR1 is SNHLY and CDR2 is FYNNEI in the germline V gene. The CDR3 has 10 residues. CDR3 amino acids: CASRDRVGEF. The CDR3, as DNA: TGTGCCAGCAGGGACAGGGTCGGGGAGTTT.

The V gene is TRBV27, the J gene TRBJ2-1; D unresolved. Germline CDR1 MNHEY, CDR2 SMNVEV (reference sequence). Deletions cut 2 bases from V and 3 bases from J, with 17 bases between. This CDR3 has 17 amino acids. CDR3 protein: CASSLAPRTPRYNEQFF. CDR3 sequence (DNA): TGTGCCAGCAGTTTAGCCCCCCGAACCCCGCGCTACAATGAGCAGTTCTTC.

This chain links TRBV28 with TRBJ2-3; 9 bases line up with TRBD2. The CDR3 contains 14 residues. The V gene end was trimmed by 10 bases and the J gene end by 3 bases; junction bases not matched to a gene: 8. CDR1 is MDHEN and CDR2 is SYDVKM in the germline V gene. The CDR3 DNA reads TGTGCCACGTTAGCGGGAGTAAGGACAGATACGCAGTATTTT. It yields the protein CATLAGVRTDTQYF.

The genes are TRBV4-3 and TRBJ2-2; possibly TRBD2 for D (6 bases). In germline, CDR1 is LGHNA, CDR2 YSLEER. V lost 6 bases to trimming and J lost 4 bases, with 12 bases between them. This CDR3 contains 14 residues. The CDR3, as DNA: TGCGCCAGCAGTCGGGAGTACGGCACCGGGGAGCTGTTTTTT. Protein: CASSREYGTGELFF.

The chain combines TRBV5-4 with TRBJ1-1, with a tentative D call TRBD1 (5 bases). Deletions cut 4 bases from V and 2 bases from J, with 18 bases between. The V gene's germline CDR1 is SGHNT and CDR2 YYREEE (reference sequence). This CDR3 is 16 amino acids long. CDR3 in DNA: TGTGCCAGCAGCCCCCCCGACAGCGCCCTTAACACTGAAGCTTTCTTT. It specifies CASSPPDSALNTEAFF. Combining the CDR3 with reference TRBV5-4 and TRBJ1-1 gives the whole variable domain ETGVTQSPTHLIKTRGQQVTLRCSSQSGHNTVSWYQQALGQGPQFIFQYYREEENGRGNFPPRFSGLQFPNYSSELNVNALELDDSALYLCASSPPDSALNTEAFFGQGTRLTVV.

This clone came up a few times. CDR3 loop: CASSSDSYGYTF. The CDR3 nucleotides read TGTGCCAGCAGCTCCGACAGCTATGGCTACACCTTC. This sequence joins TRBV7-9 and TRBJ1-2; the D gene is possibly TRBD1 (5 bases). CDR3 size: 12 residues. The V gene's germline CDR1 is SEHNR and CDR2 FQNEAQ (reference sequence). V lost 4 bases, J lost 4 bases, and 7 bases lay in between. Supplemented by reference TRBV7-9 and TRBJ1-2, the full variable domain reads DTGVSQNPRHKITKRGQNVTFRCDPISEHNRLYWYRQTLGQGPEFLTYFQNEAQLEKSRLLSDRFSAERPKGSFSTLEIQRTEQGDSAMYLCASSSDSYGYTFGSGTRLTVV.

This clone was found once. An end of the junction differs from the germline gene, which may be a read error. V and J are TRBV5-1 and TRBJ2-2; 10 nucleotides match TRBD1. The length of the CDR3 is 15 residues. Germline V lookup: CDR1 SGHRS, CDR2 YFSETQ. The CDR3 DNA sequence: TGCGCCAGCAACTTGTGGACAGGGGGAACCGGGGAGCTGTTTTTT. This codes for CASNLWTGGTGELFF.

The rearrangement joins TRBV27 to TRBJ2-3; the D gene is possibly TRBD1 (6 bases). The CDR3 spans 15 residues. Germline CDR1 MNHEY, CDR2 SMNVEV (reference sequence). Trimming left V 3 bases short and J 0 bases short, with 10 bases between. The CDR3 spells CASSLRTASTDTQYF. The CDR3 nucleotides read TGTGCCAGCAGTTTGCGGACAGCGAGCACAGATACGCAGTATTTT.

The chain has TRBV7-2 and TRBJ1-1, with D possibly TRBD1 on 6 matching bases. CDR3 size: 13 residues. In germline, CDR1 is SGHTA, CDR2 FQGNSA. V was trimmed by 4 bases and J by 4 bases, leaving 10 bases between them. The DNA for the CDR3 is TGTGCCAGCAGCTATGGACAGCCCACTGAAGCTTTCTTT. Translating gives CASSYGQPTEAFF. Looking up the rest from reference TRBV7-2 and TRBJ1-1 gives the full variable domain: GAGVSQSPSNKVTEKGKDVELRCDPISGHTALYWYRQSLGQGLEFLIYFQGNSAPDKSGLPSDRFSAERTGGSVSTLTIQRTQQEDSAVYLCASSYGQPTEAFFGQGTRLTVV.

The chain is built from TRBV27 and TRBJ1-2, with 10 bases fitting TRBD1. This CDR3 is built from 15 residues. The trim removed 3 bases at V and 8 bases at J, leaving 9 bases unmatched. Germline values: CDR1 MNHEY, CDR2 SMNVEV (reference sequence). The CDR3 region is CASSFRDRGGRGYTF. DNA of the CDR3: TGTGCCAGCAGTTTCCGGGACAGGGGAGGTAGAGGCTACACCTTC.

The V call is TRBV2, the J call TRBJ2-2, with 12 bases fitting TRBD2. The V gene end was trimmed by 7 bases and the J gene end by 4 bases; junction bases not matched to a gene: 4. Germline V lookup: CDR1 SNHLY, CDR2 FYNNEI. This CDR3 contains 15 residues. CDR3: CASKLAGGPTGELFF. The CDR3 DNA is TGTGCCAGCAAGCTAGCGGGAGGGCCCACCGGGGAGCTGTTTTTT.

CDR3 loop: CASNRPSTGAVQETQYF. CDR3 in DNA: TGTGCCAGCAACCGACCGTCGACAGGAGCAGTACAAGAGACCCAGTACTTC. The chain joins TRBV4-2 to TRBJ2-5; maybe TRBD1 (6 bases). This CDR3 contains 17 residues. Germline assignment: CDR1 LGHNA and CDR2 YNFKEQ. The ends were cut back, 7 bases at V and 2 bases at J, with 23 bases in the middle.

This clone was seen a single time. The CDR3 spells CAWSLGGRYEQYF. The CDR3 DNA is TGTGCCTGGAGTCTCGGGGGGCGCTACGAGCAGTACTTC. The genes are TRBV30 and TRBJ2-7, with a tentative D call TRBD2 (7 bases). The length of the CDR3 is 13 residues. Trimming stripped 2 bases from V and 3 bases from J, with 11 bases between. Germline CDR1 reads GTSNPN; CDR2 reads SVGIG (reference sequence).

The rearrangement uses TRBV3-1 (or the pseudogene TRBV3-2) and TRBJ2-1, with a possible D match to TRBD1 (6 bases). Trimming left V 8 bases short and J 4 bases short, with 24 bases between. This CDR3 is built from 17 residues. Germline V gene data show CDR1 as LGHDT and CDR2 as YNNKEL (reference sequence). CDR3 nucleotide sequence: TGTGCCAGCGAAGGGGGAACAGGGAGAGTCCGGTACAATGAGCAGTTCTTC. Its protein is CASEGGTGRVRYNEQFF.

V and J are TRBV9 and TRBJ2-3, with TRBD1 matching over 8 bases. J gave up 2 bases and V 0 bases, and 11 bases lay outside the gene matches. This CDR3 has 18 amino acids. The germline V gene encodes CDR1 SGDLS and CDR2 YYNGEE. CDR3 sequence reads: CASSVANGQGAHTDTQYF. The CDR3 nucleotides read TGTGCCAGCAGCGTAGCTAATGGCCAGGGGGCGCACACAGATACGCAGTATTTT.

The CDR3 spells CASSFHGQGEWEQYF. The CDR3 bases are TGTGCCAGCAGTTTCCACGGACAGGGGGAATGGGAGCAGTACTTC. V gene TRBV6-2 or TRBV6-3 combines with J gene TRBJ2-7; TRBD1 matches 10 bases. CDR1 and CDR2 from the germline V gene are MNHEY and SVGEGT. The CDR3 totals 15 residues. V trimming: 4 bases; J trimming: 7 bases; junction bases outside the gene matches: 10.

The chain employs TRBV6-5 and TRBJ2-1, with 11 bases aligning to TRBD2. The germline gives CDR1 MNHEY, CDR2 SVGAGI. V was clipped by 0 bases and J by 9 bases; unmatched bases: 4. The CDR3 has 15 residues. CDR3 DNA: TGTGCCAGCAGTTACTCAACTAGCGGGAGTGGTGAGCAGTTCTTC. It is translated as CASSYSTSGSGEQFF.

V gene TRBV7-8 combines with J gene TRBJ2-3; D ambiguous. The germline V gene encodes CDR1 SGHVS and CDR2 FQNEAQ. The CDR3 covers 11 residues. With 5 bases removed from V and 6 bases from J, the gap between germline ends came to 6 bases. CDR3 nucleotides: TGTGCCAGCAGCCCCAGGGATACGCAGTATTTT. Translating it yields CASSPRDTQYF.

The chain carries TRBV11-2 and TRBJ2-1; 10 bases line up with TRBD2. CDR3 size: 16 residues. The V segment lost 1 base and the J segment 3 bases; nucleotides outside the gene matches: 3. Germline V gives CDR1 SGHAT, CDR2 FQNNGV. The CDR3 DNA follows: TGTGCCAGCAGCTTAGTTACTAGCGGGATCTACAATGAGCAGTTCTTC. It is translated as CASSLVTSGIYNEQFF.

This clone has just a few counts. The chain employs TRBV27 and TRBJ1-6; 7 bases are a match to TRBD1. With 6 bases clipped from V and 10 bases from J, the junction kept 9 bases outside the gene matches. CDR3 length equals 14 residues. Germline loops: CDR1 MNHEY, CDR2 SMNVEV (reference sequence). Here the CDR3 DNA reads TGTGCCAGCAGCAAGGACAGGCTCGGGTCACCCCTCCACTTT. Translated: CASSKDRLGSPLHF.